Given below is one T cell receptor (beta chain) in context. Its target is unknown. Repertoires were generated with immunoSEQ multiplex PCR, while TCRdb's copy carries only in-frame clones and drops some. The sample lists roughly 6,000 clones; 78% were seen once. The sample belongs to a study of PD-1 blockade in classical Hodgkin lymphoma. Whole-study findings and limits: Compared with baseline, CD4+ but not CD8+ TCR diversity had risen significantly by C4D1. The study reported lower baseline TCR diversity in newly diagnosed patients than in healthy donors.

Autologous stem cell transplantation was followed by relapse in every patient, and brentuximab vedotin exposure varied. Purification of CD4+ T cells from thawed PBMCs was performed via magnetic negative selection. CDR3 length: 14 amino acids. Looked up from germline, CDR1 is LGHNA and CDR2 is YNFKEQ. This sequence originates from a human donor with classical Hodgkin lymphoma. This chain links TRBV4-2 with TRBJ2-5; TRBD2 is a possible D gene (6 bases). The DNA end is a closer match to TRBJ2-7, so the J assignment may be wrong. Specimen: CD4+ T cells from blood, collected at baseline. The CDR3 region is CASSPDGGAYEQYF. Here the CDR3 DNA reads TGTGCCAGCAGCCCTGACGGGGGAGCCTACGAGCAGTACTTC.